The 9 T cell receptor beta chains given below trace back to one sample, sequenced in a study of vaccination effects on CD4 cells after COVID-19. These receptors have no identified antigens. The protocol was immunoSEQ multiplex PCR, while the TCRdb copy is restricted to in-frame clones and leaves out a portion. The data show roughly 70,000 clones, about 80% seen once. Before sequencing, viral peptide pools were used by the ViraFEST assay to expand antigen-specific CD4+ T cells. A roughly 11-day culture period preceded the isolation of CD4+ T cells. Every participant took two doses of the BNT162b2 or mRNA-1273 vaccine. Source: CD4+ T cells from PBMCs cultured with HCoV-OC43 spike peptides, taken after COVID-19 vaccination. Subset given: HCoV-OC43 spike overlapping peptide pool stimulation. The receptors shown here come from a human donor who received a COVID-19 vaccine.

The chain is built from TRBV7-6 and TRBJ2-5; 8 nucleotides align to TRBD1. The CDR3 sequence is 14 residues long. Germline V gene lookup returns CDR1 SGHVS and CDR2 FNYEAQ. J lost 5 bases, V lost 5 bases, and 7 bases had no gene match. CDR3 sequence reads: CASSKTGARETQYF. In DNA, the CDR3 is TGTGCCAGCAGCAAGACAGGGGCGAGGGAGACCCAGTACTTC.

This clone showed up just a few times. The chain has TRBV7-8 and TRBJ1-5; D is uncertain. V dropped 2 bases and J dropped 5 bases, with 13 bases sitting between them. Germline CDR1 and CDR2: SGHVS and FQNEAQ. The CDR3 length is 15 residues. DNA for the CDR3: TGTGCCAGCAGCTTATGGTCAGCGGGAGATCAGCCCCAGCATTTT. Residues: CASSLWSAGDQPQHF.

Only one count was recorded for this clone. The V gene is TRBV14, the J gene TRBJ2-5; 10 bases line up with TRBD2. The ends lost 2 bases at V and 5 bases at J; junction bases unmatched: 32. The CDR3 has 24 residues. Looked up from germline, CDR1 is SGHDN and CDR2 is FVKESK. The CDR3 coding sequence is TGTGCCAGCAGCCAATCAAACGGGACAACTAATCCCTACTCTAGCGGGGGCGAAGGGGAGACCCAGTACTTC. Its translation is CASSQSNGTTNPYSSGGEGETQYF.

This chain connects TRBV29-1 to TRBJ2-5; D is unresolved. Germline CDR1 is SQVTM and CDR2 is ANQGSEA. The CDR3 has 11 amino acids. Trimming shortened V by 2 bases and J by 5 bases, and 6 bases separated the two germline ends. CDR3 residues: CSVESWETQYF. The CDR3 nucleotides read TGCAGCGTTGAAAGTTGGGAGACCCAGTACTTC.

The chain recombines TRBV6-5 with TRBJ2-1, with D perhaps matching TRBD1 or TRBD2 (5 bases each). V lost 5 bases and J lost 7, with 15 bases in between. Looked up from germline, CDR1 is MNHEY and CDR2 is SVGAGI. The length of the CDR3 is 14 residues. CDR3 region: CASSIRDQLNEQFF. The CDR3 coding sequence is TGTGCCAGCAGTATCCGGGACCAACTAAATGAGCAGTTCTTC.

The V and J genes are TRBV11-2 and TRBJ2-1; D call uncertain. V shed 4 bases and J shed 6 bases, with 7 bases lying between them. The length of the CDR3 is 12 residues. The germline CDR1 and CDR2 sequences are SGHAT and FQNNGV. The chain's CDR3 is CASSSVLNEQFF. The CDR3 region has the DNA TGTGCCAGCAGCTCCGTCCTCAATGAGCAGTTCTTC.

The chain couples TRBV6-6 to TRBJ1-1; D unclear. V was cut by 4 bases and J by 2 bases, with 5 bases left in between. Per the germline V gene, CDR1 is MNHNY and CDR2 is SVGAGI (reference sequence). The CDR3 has 12 amino acids. CDR3 region: CASSFPNTEAFF. The CDR3 nucleotides read TGTGCCAGCAGTTTCCCAAACACTGAAGCTTTCTTT.

This clone came up a few times. The V and J genes are TRBV28 and TRBJ1-5; 7 bases are a match to TRBD1. This CDR3 spans 12 amino acids. Germline loops: CDR1 MDHEN, CDR2 SYDVKM. The CDR3 is CAATGNNQPQHF. The CDR3 nucleotides are TGTGCTGCGACAGGGAACAATCAGCCCCAGCATTTT.

The genes are TRBV19 and TRBJ1-6; D may be TRBD1 (5 bases). V was shortened by 4 bases and J by 9 bases, with 13 bases between the two germline ends. There are 14 residues in the CDR3. Germline V lookup: CDR1 LNHDA, CDR2 SQIVND (reference sequence). The CDR3: CASSTGDGASPLHF. CDR3 in DNA: TGTGCCAGTAGTACGGGGGACGGAGCTTCACCCCTCCACTTT.